This TCR beta chain stems from a study of blood T cell repertoires in COVID-19. Looked up from germline, CDR1 is SGHAT and CDR2 is FQNNGV. Deletions cut 0 bases from V and 0 bases from J, with 18 bases between. The CDR3 loop spans 19 amino acids. Measured with immunoSEQ multiplex PCR; TCRdb has only the in-frame clones, and not every one. The sample lists about 260,000 clones; approximately 86% were seen once. The sequencing sample was made of peripheral blood. V and J are TRBV11-2 and TRBJ2-4; the D gene is possibly TRBD1 (7 bases). The TCR comes from a woman between 45 and 65 years old who had recovered from COVID-19. Here the CDR3 DNA reads TGTGCCAGCAGCTTAGATTTAGGGGGCGCCGGGGGAGCCAAAAACATTCAGTACTTC. It translates to CASSLDLGGAGGAKNIQYF.